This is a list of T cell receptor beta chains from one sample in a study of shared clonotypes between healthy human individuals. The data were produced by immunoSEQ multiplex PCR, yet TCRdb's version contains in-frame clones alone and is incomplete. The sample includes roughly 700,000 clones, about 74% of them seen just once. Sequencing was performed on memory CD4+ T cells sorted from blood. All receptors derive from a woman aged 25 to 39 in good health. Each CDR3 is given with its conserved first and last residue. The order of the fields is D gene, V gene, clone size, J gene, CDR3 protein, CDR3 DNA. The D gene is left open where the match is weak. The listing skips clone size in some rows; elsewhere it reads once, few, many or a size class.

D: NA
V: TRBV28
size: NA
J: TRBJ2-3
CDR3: CASSSFQWAGTDTQYF
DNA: TGTGCCAGCAGTTCCTTCCAGTGGGCCGGCACAGATACGCAGTATTTT

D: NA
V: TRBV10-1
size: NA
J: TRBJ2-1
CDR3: CASSESAGGNEQFF
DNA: TGCGCCAGCAGTGAGTCGGCGGGCGGCAATGAGCAGTTCTTC

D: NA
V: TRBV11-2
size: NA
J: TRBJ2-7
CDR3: CASSLLMDNEQYF
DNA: TGTGCCAGCAGCTTATTAATGGACAACGAGCAGTACTTC

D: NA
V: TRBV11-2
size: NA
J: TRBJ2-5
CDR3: CASLGTQYF
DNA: TGTGCCAGCCTTGGGACCCAGTACTTC

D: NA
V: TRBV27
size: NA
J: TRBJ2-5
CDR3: CASSTLSRETQYF
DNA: TGTGCCAGCAGTACATTGAGTCGGGAGACCCAGTACTTC

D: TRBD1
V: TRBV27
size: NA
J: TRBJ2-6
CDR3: CASSDRPRTGGGLISGANVLTF
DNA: TGTGCCAGCAGTGACCGGCCAAGGACAGGGGGCGGTTTAATCTCTGGGGCCAACGTCCTGACTTTC

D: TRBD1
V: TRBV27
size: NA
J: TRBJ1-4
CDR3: CASRQGAVTNEKLFF
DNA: TGTGCCAGCAGGCAGGGGGCCGTGACTAATGAAAAACTGTTTTTT

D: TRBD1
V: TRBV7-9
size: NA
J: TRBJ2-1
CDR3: CASNGQGAVNEQFF
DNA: TGTGCCAGCAACGGCCAGGGGGCTGTGAATGAGCAGTTCTTC

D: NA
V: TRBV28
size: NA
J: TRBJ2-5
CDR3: CASSLVFQETQYF
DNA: TGTGCCAGCAGTTTAGTATTCCAAGAGACCCAGTACTTC

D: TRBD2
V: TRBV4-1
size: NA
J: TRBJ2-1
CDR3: CASSQASTTGLANPYNEQFF
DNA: TGCGCCAGCAGCCAAGCTTCAACGACGGGACTAGCTAACCCCTACAATGAGCAGTTCTTC

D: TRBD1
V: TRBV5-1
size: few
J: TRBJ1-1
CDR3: CASSFSGGGTEAFF
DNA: TGCGCCAGCAGCTTTTCAGGGGGTGGTACTGAAGCTTTCTTT

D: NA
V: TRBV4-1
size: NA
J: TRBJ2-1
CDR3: CASSQGHLYNEQFF
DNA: TGCGCCAGCAGCCAAGGGCATCTCTACAATGAGCAGTTCTTC

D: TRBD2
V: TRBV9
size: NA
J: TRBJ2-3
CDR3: CASSVDGAGYTDTQYF
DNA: TGTGCCAGCAGCGTAGACGGAGCGGGGTACACAGATACGCAGTATTTT

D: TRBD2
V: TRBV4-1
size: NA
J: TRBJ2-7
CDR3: CASSPILAGSRYEQYF
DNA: TGCGCCAGCAGTCCGATACTAGCGGGGTCGAGGTACGAGCAGTACTTC

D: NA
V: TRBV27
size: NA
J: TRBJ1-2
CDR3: CASSFTAGYNYGYTF
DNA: TGTGCCAGCAGTTTTACGGCAGGATATAACTATGGCTACACCTTC

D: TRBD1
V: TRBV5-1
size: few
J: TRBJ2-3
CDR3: CASSIGQGPTDTQYF
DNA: TGCGCCAGCAGCATCGGACAGGGGCCAACAGATACGCAGTATTTT

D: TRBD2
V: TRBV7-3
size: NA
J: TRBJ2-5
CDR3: CASSLIPTSEGETQYF
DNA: TGTGCCAGCAGCTTAATCCCTACTAGCGAGGGGGAGACCCAGTACTTC

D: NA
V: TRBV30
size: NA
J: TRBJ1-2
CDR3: CAWTDSGHYGYTF
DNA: TGTGCCTGGACCGACTCGGGTCACTATGGCTACACCTTC

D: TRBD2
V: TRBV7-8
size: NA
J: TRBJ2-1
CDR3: CASRYGTSGYNEQFF
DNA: TGTGCCAGCAGGTATGGGACTAGCGGTTACAATGAGCAGTTCTTC

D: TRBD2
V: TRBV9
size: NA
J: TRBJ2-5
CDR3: CASSVGGRGQETQYF
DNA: TGTGCCAGCAGCGTCGGCGGGAGAGGTCAAGAGACCCAGTACTTC

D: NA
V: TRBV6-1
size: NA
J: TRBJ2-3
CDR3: CASSGGGLPDTQYF
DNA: TGTGCCAGCAGTGGTGGCGGTTTGCCAGATACGCAGTATTTT

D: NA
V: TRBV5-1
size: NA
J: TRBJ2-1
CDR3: CASSLSAGSYNEQFF
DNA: TGCGCCAGCAGCTTGAGCGCGGGGAGCTACAATGAGCAGTTCTTC

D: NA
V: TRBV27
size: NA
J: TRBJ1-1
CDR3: CASSLWSGGNTEAFF
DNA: TGTGCCAGCAGTTTATGGTCGGGAGGCAACACTGAAGCTTTCTTT

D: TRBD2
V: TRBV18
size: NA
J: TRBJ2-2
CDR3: CASSPPPAAGGPRELFF
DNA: TGTGCCAGCTCACCACCTCCTGCAGCGGGAGGGCCCCGGGAGCTGTTTTTT

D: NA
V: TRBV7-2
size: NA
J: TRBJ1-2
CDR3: CASSLQANYGYTF
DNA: TGTGCCAGCAGCTTACAGGCCAACTATGGCTACACCTTC

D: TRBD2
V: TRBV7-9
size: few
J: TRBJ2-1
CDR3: CASTRGSSYNEQFF
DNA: TGTGCCAGCACGCGGGGGAGCTCCTACAATGAGCAGTTCTTC

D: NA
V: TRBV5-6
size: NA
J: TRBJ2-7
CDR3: CASSTRPSQVNEQYF
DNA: TGTGCCAGCAGCACAAGACCCAGCCAGGTAAACGAGCAGTACTTC

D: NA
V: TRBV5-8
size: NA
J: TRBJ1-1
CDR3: CASSRDYYTEAFF
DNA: TGTGCCAGCAGTCGGGACTACTACACTGAAGCTTTCTTT

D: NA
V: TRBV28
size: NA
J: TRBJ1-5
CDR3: CASSLSWDQPQHF
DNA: TGTGCCAGCAGTTTATCCTGGGATCAGCCCCAGCATTTT

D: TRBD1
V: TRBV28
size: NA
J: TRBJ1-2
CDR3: CASSLQGVYGYTF
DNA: TGTGCCAGCAGCTTACAGGGGGTCTATGGCTACACCTTC

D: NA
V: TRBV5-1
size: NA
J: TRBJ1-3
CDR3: CASSLAQGDGNTIYF
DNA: TGCGCCAGCAGCTTGGCCCAAGGAGATGGAAACACCATATATTTT

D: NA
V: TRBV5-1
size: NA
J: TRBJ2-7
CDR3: CASSLVPSATYEQYF
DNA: TGCGCCAGCAGCTTGGTTCCTAGCGCAACCTACGAGCAGTACTTC

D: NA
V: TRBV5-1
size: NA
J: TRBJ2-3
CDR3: CASSTGTGADTQYF
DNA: TGCGCCAGCAGCACCGGGACCGGCGCAGATACGCAGTATTTT

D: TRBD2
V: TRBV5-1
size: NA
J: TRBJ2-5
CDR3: CASSLAASGKGDQYF
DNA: TGCGCCAGCAGCTTGGCCGCTAGCGGGAAGGGGGACCAGTACTTC

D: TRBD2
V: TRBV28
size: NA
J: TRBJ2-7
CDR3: CASSLNSGRQYF
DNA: TGTGCCAGCAGTTTAAACAGCGGGAGGCAGTACTTC

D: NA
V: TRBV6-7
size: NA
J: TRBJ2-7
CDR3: CASSYSGFLLYEQYF
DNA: TGTGCCAGCAGTTACTCTGGGTTCCTCCTCTACGAGCAGTACTTC

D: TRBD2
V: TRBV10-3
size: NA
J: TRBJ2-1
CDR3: CAISDGTKSSYNEQFF
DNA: TGTGCCATCAGTGATGGGACTAAGAGCTCCTACAATGAGCAGTTCTTC

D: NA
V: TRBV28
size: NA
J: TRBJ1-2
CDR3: CASSLFGASNYGYTF
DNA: TGTGCCAGCAGTTTGTTCGGGGCTTCTAACTATGGCTACACCTTC

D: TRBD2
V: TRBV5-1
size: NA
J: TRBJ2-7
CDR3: CASSLYLVLAGGEQYF
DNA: TGCGCCAGCAGCTTGTATTTGGTACTAGCGGGAGGCGAGCAGTACTTC

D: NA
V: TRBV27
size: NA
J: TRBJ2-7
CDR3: CASPWGVPYEQYF
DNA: TGTGCCAGCCCATGGGGGGTCCCCTACGAGCAGTACTTC

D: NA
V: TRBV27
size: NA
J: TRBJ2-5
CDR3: CASSLGQGSLETQYF
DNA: TGTGCCAGCAGTTTGGGGCAGGGTTCTTTAGAGACCCAGTACTTC

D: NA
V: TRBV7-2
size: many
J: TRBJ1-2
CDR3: CASSSQINYGYTF
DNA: TGTGCCAGCAGTTCTCAGATAAACTATGGCTACACCTTC

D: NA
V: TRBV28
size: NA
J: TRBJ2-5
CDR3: CASRGTGRYQETQYF
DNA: TGTGCCAGCAGAGGGACGGGTCGGTACCAAGAGACCCAGTACTTC

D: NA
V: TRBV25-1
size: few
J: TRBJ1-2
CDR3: CASSEYAGVSYGYTF
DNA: TGTGCCAGCAGTGAATATGCGGGGGTGTCCTATGGCTACACCTTC

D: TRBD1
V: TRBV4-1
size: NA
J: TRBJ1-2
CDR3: CASSQRTGYGYTF
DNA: TGCGCCAGCAGCCAACGGACAGGTTATGGCTACACCTTC

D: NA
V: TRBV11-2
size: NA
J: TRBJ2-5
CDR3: CASARVYQETQYF
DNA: TGTGCCAGTGCGCGGGTATACCAAGAGACCCAGTACTTC

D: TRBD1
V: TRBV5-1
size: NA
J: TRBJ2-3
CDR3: CASSTQGARSDTQYF
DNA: TGCGCCAGCAGCACACAGGGGGCAAGGTCAGATACGCAGTATTTT

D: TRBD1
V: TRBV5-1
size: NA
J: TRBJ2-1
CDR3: CASSWDRIDYNEQFF
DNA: TGCGCCAGCAGCTGGGACAGGATCGACTACAATGAGCAGTTCTTC

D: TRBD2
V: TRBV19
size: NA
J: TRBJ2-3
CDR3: CASSTLAGGKDTQYF
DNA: TGTGCCAGTAGTACACTAGCGGGAGGGAAAGATACGCAGTATTTT

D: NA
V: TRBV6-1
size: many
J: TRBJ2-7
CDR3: CASRGNPGPYEQYF
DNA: TGTGCCAGCAGAGGTAATCCGGGGCCCTACGAGCAGTACTTC

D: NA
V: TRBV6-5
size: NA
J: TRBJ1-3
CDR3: CASTRTGAPGNTIYF
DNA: TGTGCCAGCACCCGAACCGGGGCACCTGGAAACACCATATATTTT

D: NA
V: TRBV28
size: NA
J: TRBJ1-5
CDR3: CASSPGPPRNQPQHF
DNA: TGTGCCAGCAGCCCAGGACCGCCACGCAATCAGCCCCAGCATTTT

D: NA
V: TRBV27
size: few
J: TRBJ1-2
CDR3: CASSNLDSNYGYTF
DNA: TGTGCCAGCAGTAACTTGGACAGTAACTATGGCTACACCTTC

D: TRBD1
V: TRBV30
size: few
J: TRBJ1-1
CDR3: CAWSRTGGTEAFF
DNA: TGTGCCTGGAGTAGGACAGGGGGCACTGAAGCTTTCTTT

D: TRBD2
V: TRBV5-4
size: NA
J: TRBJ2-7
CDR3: CAYHGGDSYEQYF
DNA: TGTGCCTACCACGGGGGGGACTCCTACGAGCAGTACTTC

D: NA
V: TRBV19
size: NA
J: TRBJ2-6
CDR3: CASSSGGAGANVLTF
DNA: TGTGCCAGTAGTTCCGGGGGCGCCGGGGCCAACGTCCTGACTTTC

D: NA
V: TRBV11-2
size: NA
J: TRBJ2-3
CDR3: CASTISLAGVRGTQYF
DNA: TGTGCCAGCACCATTAGCTTGGCGGGTGTCCGTGGTACGCAGTATTTT

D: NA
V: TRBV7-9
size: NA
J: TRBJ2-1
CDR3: CASSLMDGDEQFF
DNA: TGTGCCAGCAGCTTAATGGATGGGGATGAGCAGTTCTTC

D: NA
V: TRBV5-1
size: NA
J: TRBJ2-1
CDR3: CASSLGNNEQFF
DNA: TGCGCCAGCAGCTTGGGAAACAATGAGCAGTTCTTC